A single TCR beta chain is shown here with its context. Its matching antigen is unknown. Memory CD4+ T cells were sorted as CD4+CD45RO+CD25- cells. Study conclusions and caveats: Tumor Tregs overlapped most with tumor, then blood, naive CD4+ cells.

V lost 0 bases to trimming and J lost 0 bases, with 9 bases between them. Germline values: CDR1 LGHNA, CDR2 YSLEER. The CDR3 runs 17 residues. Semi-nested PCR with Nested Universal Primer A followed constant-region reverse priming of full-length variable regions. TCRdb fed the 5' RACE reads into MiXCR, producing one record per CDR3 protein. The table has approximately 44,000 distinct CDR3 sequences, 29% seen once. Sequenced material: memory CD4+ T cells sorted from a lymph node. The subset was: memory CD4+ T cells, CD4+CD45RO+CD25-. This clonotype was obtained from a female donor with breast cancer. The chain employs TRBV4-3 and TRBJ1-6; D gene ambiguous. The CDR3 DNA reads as TGCGCCAGCAGCCAAGAGACCCAGAGCTCCTATAATTCACCCCTCCACTTT. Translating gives CASSQETQSSYNSPLHF.